These 19 T cell receptor beta chains came from one sample sequenced in a study of blood T cell repertoires in COVID-19. Assay used: immunoSEQ multiplex PCR; TCRdb lists only in-frame clones, some missing. In the table there are around 480,000 clones, approximately 89% of which are singletons. What was sequenced was peripheral blood. The receptors come from a woman in her 50s with COVID-19, enrolled during active disease.

This clone has a handful of counts. The J gene is TRBJ1-6, the V gene TRBV6-6, with TRBD1 matching over 8 bases. The trim removed 6 bases at V and 10 bases at J, leaving 8 bases unmatched. The CDR3 covers 14 residues. Germline CDR1 and CDR2: MNHNY and SVGAGI (reference sequence). The CDR3 is CASSPTGDPSPLHF. DNA of the CDR3: TGTGCCAGCAGCCCGACAGGGGATCCGTCACCCCTCCACTTT.

The gene calls are TRBV11-2 and TRBJ1-1; D possibly corresponds to TRBD1 (5 bases). The V and J ends lost 5 bases and 0 bases respectively, with 19 bases between them. The CDR3 contains 17 residues. Germline CDR1 is SGHAT and CDR2 is FQNNGV. This CDR3 is CASSMSWGSGVNTEAFF. In DNA form, the CDR3 reads TGTGCCAGCAGCATGAGTTGGGGATCGGGGGTGAACACTGAAGCTTTCTTT.

The chain employs TRBV28 and TRBJ1-1, with D maybe TRBD1 (5 bases). In germline, CDR1 is MDHEN, CDR2 SYDVKM. The CDR3 has 14 amino acids. V lost 6 bases and J lost 5, with 16 bases in between. The CDR3 DNA sequence: TGTGCCAGCAGGGAATCAGGGTTAGGGACTGAAGCTTTCTTT. Translation: CASRESGLGTEAFF.

V is TRBV10-1 and J is TRBJ2-1; 10 bases agree with TRBD1. CDR1 and CDR2 from the germline V gene are WNHNN and SYGVQD (reference sequence). The CDR3 has 15 residues. Trimming cost V 2 bases and J 6 bases; bases outside gene matches: 4. The CDR3 DNA follows: TGCGCCAGCAGTGAGCCCGGGACAGGGGTCAATGAGCAGTTCTTC. Translation: CASSEPGTGVNEQFF.

The CDR3 sequence is CATNRGATDTQYF. CDR3 coding DNA: TGTGCCACAAACAGGGGCGCAACAGATACGCAGTATTTT. The V and J genes are TRBV6-5 and TRBJ2-3; 7 bases map to TRBD1. After removal of 10 bases from V and 3 bases from J, the junction contained 7 bases not matched to a gene. Per germline, CDR1 MNHEY and CDR2 SVGAGI. This CDR3 has 13 amino acids.

V is TRBV28 and J is TRBJ2-7; 11 bases line up with TRBD2. Germline CDR1 MDHEN, CDR2 SYDVKM. V lost 2 bases and J lost 0; bases outside the gene matches: 9. The CDR3 runs to 18 residues. In DNA form, the CDR3 reads TGTGCCAGCAGTTTAATGGGGCTAGCGGGGGGTCGCTCCTACGAGCAGTACTTC. This encodes CASSLMGLAGGRSYEQYF.

Notes on this clone: The junction departs from the called germline gene at one end, perhaps through a read error. This rearrangement joins TRBV6-5 to TRBJ2-5; tentatively, D is TRBD2 (6 bases). Germline loops: CDR1 MNHEY, CDR2 SVGAGI. The CDR3 consists of 13 residues. CDR3 sequence (DNA): TGTGCCAGCAGTGACTCGTCCGGGGGGACCCAGTACTTC. As protein: CASSDSSGGTQYF.

For this clone: The same CDR3 is also encoded by other DNA sequences in this sample. The chain combines TRBV24-1 with TRBJ1-5, with D unclear. Looked up from germline, CDR1 is KGHDR and CDR2 is SFDVKD. This CDR3 is built from 14 residues. Trimming shortened V by 4 bases and J by 4 bases, and 10 bases separated the two germline ends. CDR3 amino acids: CATSDPGSNQPQHF. The CDR3 DNA reads as TGTGCCACCAGTGACCCCGGGTCTAATCAGCCCCAGCATTTT.

The chain links TRBV25-1 to TRBJ2-3, with TRBD2 matching 10 bases. The CDR3 totals 15 residues. V was pared by 4 bases and J by 3 bases, with 4 bases of the junction left unmatched. CDR1 and CDR2 (germline): MGHDK, SYGVNS. The CDR3 region is CASSALLAGTDTQYF. The DNA for the CDR3 is TGTGCCAGCAGTGCCTTACTAGCGGGGACAGATACGCAGTATTTT.

This clone was seen just once. The chain couples TRBV11-2 to TRBJ1-2, with D hard to call. The germline gives CDR1 SGHAT, CDR2 FQNNGV. The CDR3 covers 14 residues. The V and J ends lost 3 bases and 3 bases respectively, with 11 bases between them. The CDR3 protein is CASSFAGGDYGYTF. In DNA, the CDR3 is TGTGCCAGCAGCTTCGCGGGTGGAGACTATGGCTACACCTTC.

As regards this clone: This specimen includes other DNA sequences encoding the same CDR3. The rearrangement links TRBV18 to TRBJ2-7; possibly TRBD2 for D (5 bases). The CDR3 spans 14 residues. The V end was cut by 3 bases, the J end by 0 bases, with 9 bases between. In germline, CDR1 is KGHSH, CDR2 LQKENI. The CDR3 DNA reads as TGTGCCAGCTCACCCCGGAGGAGCTCCTACGAGCAGTACTTC. Residues: CASSPRRSSYEQYF.

This clone was seen just once. V is TRBV11-3 and J is TRBJ2-1; weak D call: TRBD2 (6 bases). Trimming stripped 8 bases from V and 9 bases from J, with 11 bases between. CDR3 length: 11 residues. Germline V gene data show CDR1 as SGHNT and CDR2 as YENEEA. In DNA, the CDR3 is TGTGCCAGCGACGACGGGGGTGAGCAGTTCTTC. Encoded protein: CASDDGGEQFF.

The V call is TRBV19, the J call TRBJ1-1; unclear D gene. Germline-derived CDR1 and CDR2 are LNHDA and SQIVND (reference sequence). The CDR3 consists of 14 residues. Trimming took 3 bases from V and 3 from J, leaving 11 bases between them. CDR3 in amino acids: CASSIERWDTEAFF. In nucleotides, the CDR3 is TGTGCCAGTAGTATCGAGCGGTGGGACACTGAAGCTTTCTTT.

The chain is built from TRBV6-2 or TRBV6-3 and TRBJ2-1; 8 bases map to TRBD1. CDR3 length: 16 amino acids. Germline CDR1 is MNHEY and CDR2 is SVGEGT. The ends lost 4 bases at V and 10 bases at J; junction bases unmatched: 15. As DNA, the CDR3 is TGTGCCAGCAGTTCCGGGACAGGCCTCTCCCTTGGGGAGCAGTTCTTC. Protein sequence: CASSSGTGLSLGEQFF.

V is TRBV6-5 and J is TRBJ1-1; D is ambiguous. The length of the CDR3 is 14 residues. Germline assignment: CDR1 MNHEY and CDR2 SVGAGI. Trimming cost V 2 bases and J 3 bases, with 10 bases left between them. This chain's CDR3 is CASSYRSRYTEAFF. CDR3 nucleotide sequence: TGTGCCAGCAGTTACAGGTCCAGGTACACTGAAGCTTTCTTT.

The chain has TRBV5-1 and TRBJ1-2; maybe TRBD1 (5 bases). This CDR3 comprises 14 residues. Trimming pared 0 bases from V and 4 bases from J, leaving 10 bases between. Germline CDR1 and CDR2: SGHRS and YFSETQ. This CDR3 is CASSLAGEAYGYTF. DNA for the CDR3: TGCGCCAGCAGCTTGGCGGGGGAGGCCTATGGCTACACCTTC.

The chain carries TRBV11-2 and TRBJ2-3; 10 nucleotides line up with TRBD2. The CDR3 runs 19 residues. Germline assignment: CDR1 SGHAT and CDR2 FQNNGV. Trimming removed 0 bases from V and 3 bases from J; junction bases left unmatched: 12. The CDR3 sequence: CASSLEGLAGAGRTDTQYF. The CDR3 DNA reads TGTGCCAGCAGCTTAGAAGGCCTAGCGGGGGCTGGTAGGACAGATACGCAGTATTTT.

The chain has TRBV3-1 (or the pseudogene TRBV3-2) and TRBJ2-5; D may be TRBD2 (5 bases). CDR1 and CDR2 from the germline V gene are LGHDT and YNNKEL (reference sequence). V shed 2 bases and J shed 5 bases, with 18 bases lying between them. This CDR3 is built from 16 residues. CDR3 residues: CASSQPSGFYGETQYF. The CDR3 DNA follows: TGTGCCAGCAGCCAACCCTCGGGGTTCTACGGGGAGACCCAGTACTTC.

The rearrangement uses TRBV5-4 and TRBJ1-5, with D perhaps TRBD1 (5 bases). The ends were cut back, 0 bases at V and 1 base at J, with 20 bases in the middle. In germline, CDR1 is SGHNT, CDR2 YYREEE (reference sequence). The CDR3 is 19 residues long. The CDR3 sequence: CASSLVPGPRGMSNQPQHF. CDR3 sequence (DNA): TGTGCCAGCAGCTTGGTCCCCGGGCCTAGGGGTATGAGCAATCAGCCCCAGCATTTT.